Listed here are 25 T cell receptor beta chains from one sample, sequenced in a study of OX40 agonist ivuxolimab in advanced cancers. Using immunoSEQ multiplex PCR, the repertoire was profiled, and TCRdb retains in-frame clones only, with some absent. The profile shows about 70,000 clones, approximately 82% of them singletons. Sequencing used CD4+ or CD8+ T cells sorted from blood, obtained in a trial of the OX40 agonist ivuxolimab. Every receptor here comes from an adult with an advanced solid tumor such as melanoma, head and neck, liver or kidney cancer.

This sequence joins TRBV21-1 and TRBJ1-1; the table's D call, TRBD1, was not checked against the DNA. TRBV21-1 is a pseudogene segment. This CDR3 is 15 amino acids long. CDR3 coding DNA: TGTGCCAGCAGCAAATGGGGCCCCGAGGCCACTGAAGCTTTCTTT. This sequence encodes CASSKWGPEATEAFF.

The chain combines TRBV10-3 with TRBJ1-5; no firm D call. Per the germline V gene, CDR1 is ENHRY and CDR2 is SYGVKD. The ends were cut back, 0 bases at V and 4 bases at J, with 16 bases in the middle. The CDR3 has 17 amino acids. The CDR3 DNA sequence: TGTGCCATCAGTGAGTCGGTGTACAGTTCGCCAAATCAGCCCCAGCATTTT. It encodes CAISESVYSSPNQPQHF.

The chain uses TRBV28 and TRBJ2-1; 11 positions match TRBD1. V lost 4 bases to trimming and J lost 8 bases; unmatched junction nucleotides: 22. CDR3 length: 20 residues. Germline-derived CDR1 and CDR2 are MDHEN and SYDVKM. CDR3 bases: TGTGCCAGCAGTTCGACCAATTACGGCATACCGGGACAGGGGGGCGATGAGCAGTTCTTC. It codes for CASSSTNYGIPGQGGDEQFF.

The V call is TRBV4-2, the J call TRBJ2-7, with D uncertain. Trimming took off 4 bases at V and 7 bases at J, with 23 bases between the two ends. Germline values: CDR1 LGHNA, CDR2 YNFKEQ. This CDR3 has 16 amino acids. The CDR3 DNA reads TGTGCCAGCAGCCTCACCGGCGGTGGTTTTTCGGAAGAGCAGTACTTC. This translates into CASSLTGGGFSEEQYF.

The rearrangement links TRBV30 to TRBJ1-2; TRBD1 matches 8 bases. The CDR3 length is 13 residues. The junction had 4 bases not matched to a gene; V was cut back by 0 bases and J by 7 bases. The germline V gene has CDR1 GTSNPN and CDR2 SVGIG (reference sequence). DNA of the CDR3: TGTGCCTGGAGTGTCCAGGGGGCGGGTGGCTACACCTTC. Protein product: CAWSVQGAGGYTF.

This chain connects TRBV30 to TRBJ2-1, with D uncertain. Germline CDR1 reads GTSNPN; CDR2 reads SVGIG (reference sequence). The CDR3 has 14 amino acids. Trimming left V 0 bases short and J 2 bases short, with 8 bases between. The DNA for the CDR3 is TGTGCCTGGAGTGTATTGACTCCCTACAATGAGCAGTTCTTC. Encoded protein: CAWSVLTPYNEQFF.

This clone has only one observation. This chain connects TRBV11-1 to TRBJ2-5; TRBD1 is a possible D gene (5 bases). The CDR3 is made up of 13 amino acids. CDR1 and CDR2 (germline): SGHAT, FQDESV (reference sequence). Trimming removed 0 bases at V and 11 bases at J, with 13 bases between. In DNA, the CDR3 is TGTGCCAGCAGCTTAGCGGGGCCGAGACGGCAGTACTTC. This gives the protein CASSLAGPRRQYF. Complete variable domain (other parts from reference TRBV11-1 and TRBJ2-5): EAEVAQSPRYKITEKSQAVAFWCDPISGHATLYWYRQILGQGPELLVQFQDESVVDDSQLPKDRFSAERLKGVDSTLKIQPAELGDSAMYLCASSLAGPRRQYFGPGTRLLVL.

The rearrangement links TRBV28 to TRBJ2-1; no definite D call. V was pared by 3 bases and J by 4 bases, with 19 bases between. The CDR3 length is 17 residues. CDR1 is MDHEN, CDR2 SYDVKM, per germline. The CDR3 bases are TGTGCCAGCAGTTTCCCCTCCCGGGTGGGCGAGTACAATGAGCAGTTCTTC. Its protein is CASSFPSRVGEYNEQFF.

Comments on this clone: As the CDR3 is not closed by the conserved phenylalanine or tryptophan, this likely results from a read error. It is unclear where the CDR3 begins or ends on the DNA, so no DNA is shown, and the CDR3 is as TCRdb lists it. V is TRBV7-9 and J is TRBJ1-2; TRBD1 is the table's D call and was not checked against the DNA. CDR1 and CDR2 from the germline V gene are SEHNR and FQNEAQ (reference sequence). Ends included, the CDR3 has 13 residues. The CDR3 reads CASSLAKQAPLSI.

The CDR3 region has the DNA TGTGCCAGCAGCGGCTCACCGAACACCGGGGAGCTGTTTTTT. Encoded protein: CASSGSPNTGELFF. The chain is built from TRBV7-9 and TRBJ2-2; D not resolved. V was clipped by 5 bases and J by 0 bases, with 7 bases between them. Germline V lookup: CDR1 SEHNR, CDR2 FQNEAQ (reference sequence). The CDR3 runs to 14 residues.

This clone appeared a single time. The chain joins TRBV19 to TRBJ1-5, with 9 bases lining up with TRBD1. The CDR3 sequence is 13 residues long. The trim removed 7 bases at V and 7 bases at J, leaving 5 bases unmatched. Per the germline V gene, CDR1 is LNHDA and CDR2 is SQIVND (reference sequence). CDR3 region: CASKDRGYQPQHF. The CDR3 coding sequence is TGTGCCAGTAAAGACAGGGGGTACCAGCCCCAGCATTTT. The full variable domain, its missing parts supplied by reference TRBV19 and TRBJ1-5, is DGGITQSPKYLFRKEGQNVTLSCEQNLNHDAMYWYRQDPGQGLRLIYYSQIVNDFQKGDIAEGYSVSREKKESFPLTVTSAQKNPTAFYLCASKDRGYQPQHFGDGTRLSIL.

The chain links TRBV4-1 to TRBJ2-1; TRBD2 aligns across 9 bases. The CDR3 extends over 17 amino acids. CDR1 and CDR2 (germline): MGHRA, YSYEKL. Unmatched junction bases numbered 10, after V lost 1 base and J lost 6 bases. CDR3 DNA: TGCGCCAGCAGCCAAGGTCGCCTAGCGGGAATACTCAATGAGCAGTTCTTC. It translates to CASSQGRLAGILNEQFF.

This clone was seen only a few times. The CDR3 DNA follows: TGTGCCAGCAGCGTAGGGCCTAATAGCAATCAGCCCCAGCATTTT. It specifies CASSVGPNSNQPQHF. This rearrangement joins TRBV9 to TRBJ1-5; D not certain. Between the trimmed V and J ends, which lost 0 bases and 0 bases, there was a span of 7 bases. Looked up from germline, CDR1 is SGDLS and CDR2 is YYNGEE. CDR3 length: 15 residues. The full variable domain, rest sourced from reference TRBV9 and TRBJ1-5, is DSGVTQTPKHLITATGQRVTLRCSPRSGDLSVYWYQQSLDQGLQFLIQYYNGEERAKGNILERFSAQQFPDLHSELNLSSLELGDSALYFCASSVGPNSNQPQHFGDGTRLSIL.

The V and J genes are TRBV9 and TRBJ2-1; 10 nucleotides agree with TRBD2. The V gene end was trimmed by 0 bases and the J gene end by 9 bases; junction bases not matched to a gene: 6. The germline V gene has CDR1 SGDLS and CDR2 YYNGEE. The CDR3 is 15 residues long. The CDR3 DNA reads TGTGCCAGCAGCGTAGGTTCCACTAGCGGGACTGAGCAGTTCTTC. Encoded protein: CASSVGSTSGTEQFF.

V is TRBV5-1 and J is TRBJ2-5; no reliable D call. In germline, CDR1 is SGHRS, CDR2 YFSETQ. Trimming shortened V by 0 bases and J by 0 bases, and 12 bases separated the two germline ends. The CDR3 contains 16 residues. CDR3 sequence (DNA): TGCGCCAGCAGCTTGGCCCCTTACTCGTACCAAGAGACCCAGTACTTC. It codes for CASSLAPYSYQETQYF.

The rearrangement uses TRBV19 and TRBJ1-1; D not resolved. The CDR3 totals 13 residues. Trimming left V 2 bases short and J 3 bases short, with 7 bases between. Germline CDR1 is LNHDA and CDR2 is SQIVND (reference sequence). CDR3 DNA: TGTGCCAGTAGTATAAGGACCGACACTGAAGCTTTCTTT. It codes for CASSIRTDTEAFF.

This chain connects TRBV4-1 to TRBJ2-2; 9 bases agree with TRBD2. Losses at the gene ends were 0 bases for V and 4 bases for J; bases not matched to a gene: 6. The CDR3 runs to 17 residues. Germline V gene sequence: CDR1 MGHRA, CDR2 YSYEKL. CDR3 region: CASSQDWAGGLTGELFF. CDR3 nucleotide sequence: TGCGCCAGCAGCCAAGATTGGGCGGGGGGGCTCACCGGGGAGCTGTTTTTT.

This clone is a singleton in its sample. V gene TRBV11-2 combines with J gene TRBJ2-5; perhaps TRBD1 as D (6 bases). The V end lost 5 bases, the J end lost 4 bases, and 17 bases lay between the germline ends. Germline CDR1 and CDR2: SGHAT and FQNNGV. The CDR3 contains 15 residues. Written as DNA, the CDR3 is TGTGCCAGCAGCCCCGGCTCGGACAGAAGAGAGACCCAGTACTTC. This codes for CASSPGSDRRETQYF.

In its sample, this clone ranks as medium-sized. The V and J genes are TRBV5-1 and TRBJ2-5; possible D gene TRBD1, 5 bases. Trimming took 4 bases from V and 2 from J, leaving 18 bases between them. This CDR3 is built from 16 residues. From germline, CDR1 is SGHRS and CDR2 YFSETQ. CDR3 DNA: TGCGCCAGCAGCCCTACCTCCCAGGGCCCACAAGAGACCCAGTACTTC. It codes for CASSPTSQGPQETQYF. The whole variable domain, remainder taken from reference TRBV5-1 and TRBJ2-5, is KAGVTQTPRYLIKTRGQQVTLSCSPISGHRSVSWYQQTPGQGLQFLFEYFSETQRNKGNFPGRFSGRQFSNSRSEMNVSTLELGDSALYLCASSPTSQGPQETQYFGPGTRLLVL.

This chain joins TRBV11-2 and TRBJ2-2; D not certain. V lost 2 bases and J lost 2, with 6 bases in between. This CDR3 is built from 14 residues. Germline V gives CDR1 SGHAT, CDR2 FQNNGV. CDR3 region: CASSLQHNTGELFF. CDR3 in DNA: TGTGCCAGCAGCTTACAACATAACACCGGGGAGCTGTTTTTT.

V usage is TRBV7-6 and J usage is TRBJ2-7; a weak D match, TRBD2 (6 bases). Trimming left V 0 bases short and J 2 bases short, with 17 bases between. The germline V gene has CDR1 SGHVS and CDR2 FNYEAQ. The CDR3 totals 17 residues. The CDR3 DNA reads TGTGCCAGCAGCTTAGCGTCATCTGCGGGATCCACCTACGAGCAGTACTTC. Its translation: CASSLASSAGSTYEQYF. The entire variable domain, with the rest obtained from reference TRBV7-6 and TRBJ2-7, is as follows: GAGVSQSPRYKVTKRGQDVALRCDPISGHVSLYWYRQALGQGPEFLTYFNYEAQQDKSGLPNDRFSAERPEGSISTLTIQRTEQRDSAMYRCASSLASSAGSTYEQYFGPGTRLTVT.

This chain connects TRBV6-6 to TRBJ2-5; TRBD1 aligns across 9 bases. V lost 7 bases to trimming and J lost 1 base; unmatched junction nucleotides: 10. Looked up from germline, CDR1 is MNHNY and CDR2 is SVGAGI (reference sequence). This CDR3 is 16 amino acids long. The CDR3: CASTGQGTDFQETQYF. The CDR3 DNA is TGTGCCAGCACCGGACAGGGGACGGATTTCCAAGAGACCCAGTACTTC.

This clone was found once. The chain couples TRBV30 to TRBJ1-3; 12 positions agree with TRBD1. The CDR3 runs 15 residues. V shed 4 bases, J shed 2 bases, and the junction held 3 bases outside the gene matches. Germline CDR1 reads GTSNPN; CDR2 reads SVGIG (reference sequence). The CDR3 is CAWMGQGAPGNTIYF. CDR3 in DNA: TGTGCCTGGATGGGACAGGGGGCGCCTGGAAACACCATATATTTT. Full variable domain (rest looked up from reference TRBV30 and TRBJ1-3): SQTIHQWPATLVQPVGSPLSLECTVEGTSNPNLYWYRQAAGRGLQLLFYSVGIGQISSEVPQNLSASRPQDRQFILSSKKLLLSDSGFYLCAWMGQGAPGNTIYFGEGSWLTVV.

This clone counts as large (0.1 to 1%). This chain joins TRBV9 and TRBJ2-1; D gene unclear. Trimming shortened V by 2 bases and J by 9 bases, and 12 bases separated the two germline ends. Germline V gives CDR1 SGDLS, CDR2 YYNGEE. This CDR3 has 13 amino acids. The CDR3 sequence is CASSVNSDREQFF. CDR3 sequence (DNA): TGTGCCAGCAGCGTGAACTCAGACCGTGAGCAGTTCTTC.

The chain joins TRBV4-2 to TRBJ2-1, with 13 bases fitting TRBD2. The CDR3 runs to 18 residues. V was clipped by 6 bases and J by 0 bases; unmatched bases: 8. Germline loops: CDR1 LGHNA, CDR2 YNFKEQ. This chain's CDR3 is CASSRLAGGSSSYNEQFF. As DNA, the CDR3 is TGTGCCAGCAGTCGACTAGCGGGAGGTTCTAGCTCCTACAATGAGCAGTTCTTC.